A selection of T cell receptor beta chains follows, all from one sample in a study of patients and donors after allogeneic stem cell transplantation. MiXCR, run by TCRdb on the RT-PCR reads, gives a single entry per CDR3 protein. The sample carries approximately 200,000 distinct CDR3 sequences, 41% recorded once. The sequenced sample consisted of blood, either unsorted or a sorted T cell fraction (not recorded which). These receptors were obtained from a human donor who was either an allogeneic HSCT recipient or a stem cell or donor lymphocyte infusion donor (not recorded which). It is not recorded whose cells these are; they may come from a transplant donor. Both conserved end residues are part of each CDR3. D genes are given only for firm matches. For some rows the clone size is stated as once, few or many, or as a class when expanded; others skip it.

v_gene	j_gene	abundance	d_gene	CDR3nt	CDR3aa
TRBV29-1	TRBJ1-2	few	.	TGCAGCGTTGAAAATCGAGGCGCGACCACAACTAACTATGGCTACACCTTC	CSVENRGATTTNYGYTF
TRBV3-1	TRBJ1-2	.	.	TGTGCCAGCAGCTCTCCAACGGGACTCTATGGCTACACCTTC	CASSSPTGLYGYTF
TRBV11-2	TRBJ1-2	.	.	TGTGCCAGCAGCTGTAACTCAGGGGGCTACACCTTC	CASSCNSGGYTF
TRBV9	TRBJ1-1	few	TRBD1	TGTGCCAGCAGCGTAATGGCAGGGGGAGGTGCTTTCTTT	CASSVMAGGGAFF
TRBV20-1	TRBJ1-2	.	.	TGCAGTGCCCGACAGGAGATAAACTATGGCTACACCTTC	CSARQEINYGYTF
TRBV3-1	TRBJ2-2	.	TRBD2	TGTGCCAGCAGCCACCTAGCGGGGAACACCGGGGAGCTGTTTTTT	CASSHLAGNTGELFF
TRBV5-1	TRBJ2-7	.	.	TGCGCCAGCAGCTTGTTTCCCCTTTTTCGGCAGAACTACGAGCAGTACTTC	CASSLFPLFRQNYEQYF
TRBV7-9	TRBJ1-2	.	.	TGTGCCAGCAGTCCTACAGAGAACTATGGCTACACCTTC	CASSPTENYGYTF
TRBV11-2	TRBJ2-3	.	.	TGTGCCAGCAGCTCAGGGGGGGGTTTAGCCCGCACAGATACGCAGTATTTT	CASSSGGGLARTDTQYF
TRBV3-1	TRBJ1-5	few	.	TGTGCCAGCAGCTCAAGGTCCGACAGGAATCAGCATTTT	CASSSRSDRNQHF
TRBV4-3	TRBJ2-3	.	TRBD2	TGCGCCAGCAGCCACCTCTCCGGACTAGCGGCAGATACGCAGTATTTT	CASSHLSGLAADTQYF
TRBV2	TRBJ1-5	.	.	TGTGCCAGCAGTGAGGGAGGAGGGTCCCGGGTCAATCAGCCCCAGCATTTT	CASSEGGGSRVNQPQHF
TRBV30	TRBJ1-1	.	.	TGTGCCTGGAGTTCTACAGGGTACACTGAAGCTTTCTTT	CAWSSTGYTEAFF
TRBV7-9	TRBJ2-2	few	TRBD2	TGTGCCAGCAGCTCTTATAGCGGGAGAAGTACCGGGGAGCTGTTTTTT	CASSSYSGRSTGELFF
TRBV5-1	TRBJ1-2	once	TRBD1	TGCGCCAGCAGCTTATATCGACAGGGCTATGGCTACACCTTC	CASSLYRQGYGYTF
TRBV7-9	TRBJ1-1	.	.	TGTGCCAGCATCTACGGTGACACTGAAGCTTTCTTT	CASIYGDTEAFF
TRBV7-8	TRBJ1-2	.	TRBD1	TGTGCCAGCAGCCGAGACAGGGAGGCATTCACTAACTATGGCTACACCTTC	CASSRDREAFTNYGYTF
TRBV29-1	TRBJ1-2	few	TRBD1	TGCAGCGTTGTCACAGGGGGTCTCTATGGCTACACCTTC	CSVVTGGLYGYTF
TRBV7-6	TRBJ2-7	.	TRBD1	TGTGCCAGCAGCTTATCGGACAGGGGACGCTCCTACGAGCAGTACTTC	CASSLSDRGRSYEQYF
TRBV7-3	TRBJ1-1	.	TRBD1	TGTGCCAGCAGCTCGGGCGCCTTCGACAGGGGGAACACTGAAGCTTTCTTT	CASSSGAFDRGNTEAFF
TRBV5-6	TRBJ2-1	few	TRBD1	TGTGCCAGCAGCTTGGAGGCAGGGGGATGGAATGAGCAGTTCTTC	CASSLEAGGWNEQFF
TRBV4-2	TRBJ2-6	few	.	TGTGCCAGCGAAGAAGTCTCTGGGGCCAACGTCCTGACTTTC	CASEEVSGANVLTF
TRBV6-4	TRBJ2-1	many	TRBD1	TGTGCCAGCAGTGACTCGGGACAGGGAAAGATTGAGCAGTTCTTC	CASSDSGQGKIEQFF
TRBV7-8	TRBJ1-1	.	.	TGTGCCAGCAGCACCCGCCGGGCACCGAACACTGAAGCTTTCTTT	CASSTRRAPNTEAFF
TRBV12-3/TRBV12-4	TRBJ2-7	.	.	TGTGCCAGCGGGACACGGAATTACGAGCAGTACTTC	CASGTRNYEQYF
TRBV7-8	TRBJ2-3	.	.	TGTGCCAGCACGGAACCCAGCGATACGCAGTATTTT	CASTEPSDTQYF
TRBV4-2	TRBJ2-7	.	.	TGTGCCAGCAGCCGGGAGACCGCCACCGGGAATCCCTACGAGCAGTACTTC	CASSRETATGNPYEQYF
TRBV12-3/TRBV12-4	TRBJ2-5	.	.	TGTGCCAGCAGCCCAATCCTAGTTCAAGAGACCCAGTACTTC	CASSPILVQETQYF
TRBV10-3	TRBJ1-5	.	TRBD1	TGTGCCATCGCCTCCGGGACAGGGGCGGACCGGCCCCAGCATTTT	CAIASGTGADRPQHF
TRBV6-1	TRBJ1-1	.	.	TGTGCCAGCAGTGTATCCACTACGAACACTGAAGCTTTCTTT	CASSVSTTNTEAFF
TRBV28	TRBJ1-1	few	.	TGTGCCAGCAGTTTAGACCCTGCCACTGAAGCTTTCTTT	CASSLDPATEAFF
TRBV20-1	TRBJ2-1	.	TRBD2	TGCAGTGCTAGCACTGGCGGGAGCAATGAGCAGTTCTTC	CSASTGGSNEQFF
TRBV7-2	TRBJ1-2	few	.	TGTGCCAGCAGTCGATCCGGGCTGCCTAACTATGGCTACACCTTC	CASSRSGLPNYGYTF
TRBV6-2/TRBV6-3	TRBJ2-1	.	TRBD2	TGTGCCAGCAGTTCCCCTCCGGGACTAGCGTCCAGGCAGTTCTTC	CASSSPPGLASRQFF
TRBV2	TRBJ1-2	once	TRBD1	TGTGCCAGCAGTGAAGAACAGGGGGCGGATTCCTATGGCTACACCTTC	CASSEEQGADSYGYTF
TRBV9	TRBJ1-2	few	.	TGTGCCAGCAGCGCCAGGAGGGGGGACCATGGCTACACCTTC	CASSARRGDHGYTF
TRBV15	TRBJ1-4	.	.	TGTGCCACCAGCAGAGATAGTAGTACAGTTAATGAAAAACTGTTTTTT	CATSRDSSTVNEKLFF
TRBV20-1	TRBJ1-1	.	.	TGCAGTGCTAGAGATTCCAGGGGTTATGAAGCTTTCTTT	CSARDSRGYEAFF
TRBV11-2	TRBJ2-1	.	.	TGTGCCAGCAGCCCGGACTTCCCCAATGAGCAGTTCTTC	CASSPDFPNEQFF
TRBV6-2/TRBV6-3	TRBJ2-7	.	TRBD1	TGTGCCAGCAACGACAGGGGAGACTCCTACGAGCAGTACTTC	CASNDRGDSYEQYF
TRBV27	TRBJ1-5	.	TRBD1	TGTGCCAGCAGTCCGGACAGGGGGATGGGTTATAGCAATCAGCCCCAGCATTTT	CASSPDRGMGYSNQPQHF
TRBV29-1	TRBJ2-1	.	TRBD2	TGCAGCGGGGGACTAGCGGTCTACAATGAGCAGTTCTTC	CSGGLAVYNEQFF
TRBV30	TRBJ1-1	few	.	TGTGCCTTCCACCCGACATCGGACACTGAAGCTTTCTTT	CAFHPTSDTEAFF
TRBV28	TRBJ1-3	.	TRBD1	TGTGCCAGCAGTTTCGGACAGGGGGCGCCTGGAAACACCATATATTTT	CASSFGQGAPGNTIYF
TRBV7-2	TRBJ2-1	.	.	TGTGCCAGCAGCTTTGTTTCGGGGGTTAACAATGAGCAGTTCTTC	CASSFVSGVNNEQFF
TRBV25-1	TRBJ1-1	few	TRBD1	TGTGCCAGCTCGGACAGGGCAGAAGCTTTCTTT	CASSDRAEAFF
TRBV30	TRBJ1-5	.	.	TGTGCCTGGAGGCCCAGGGGCAATCAGCCCCAGCATTTT	CAWRPRGNQPQHF
TRBV7-9	TRBJ1-1	few	.	TGTGCCAGCAGCTTAGGGCTCGAAGTTGAAGCTTTCTTT	CASSLGLEVEAFF
TRBV12-5	TRBJ1-1	.	TRBD1	TGTGCTAGTGGTTTGGTCCGGACAGGGCAAGTAGGCACTGAAGCTTTCTTT	CASGLVRTGQVGTEAFF
TRBV13	TRBJ2-1	.	TRBD2	TGTGCCAGCAGCACCGCTAGCGGGAGTCCCTACAATGAGCAGTTCTTC	CASSTASGSPYNEQFF
TRBV12-3/TRBV12-4	TRBJ1-5	few	TRBD1	TGTGCCAGCAGCCTAGGGGGCTTCGTCGATCAGCCCCAGCATTTT	CASSLGGFVDQPQHF
TRBV4-2	TRBJ1-1	few	.	TGTGCCAGCAGCCACCTCGAACTGAACACTGAAGCTTTCTTT	CASSHLELNTEAFF
TRBV30	TRBJ1-1	.	TRBD1	TGTGCCTGGACTCCGGGACAGGGTATTTTGGAAGCTTTCTTT	CAWTPGQGILEAFF
TRBV4-3	TRBJ2-7	.	.	TGCGCCAGCAGCCAGAGTAGCGGCTCCTACGAGCAGTACTTC	CASSQSSGSYEQYF
TRBV28	TRBJ1-5	.	TRBD1	TGTGCCAGCAGAAGGGACAGCCCTTCACCACTTAGCAATCAGCCCCAGCATTTT	CASRRDSPSPLSNQPQHF
TRBV28	TRBJ1-1	.	.	TGTGCCAGCAGCCGCAAAACAAACACTGAAGCTTTCTTT	CASSRKTNTEAFF
TRBV12-3/TRBV12-4	TRBJ1-2	.	.	TGTGCCAGCAGTCTACTGTTGGATGGCTACACCTTC	CASSLLLDGYTF
TRBV6-2/TRBV6-3	TRBJ2-5	.	.	TGTGCCAGCAGTTACGAGTATCTAAGGAAAGTGGAGGGAGAGACCCAGTACTTC	CASSYEYLRKVEGETQYF
TRBV12-3/TRBV12-4	TRBJ2-7	.	.	TGTGCCAGCAGTTTAAAGCCCGGCCGCGAGCAGTACTTC	CASSLKPGREQYF